Shown below are 18 T cell receptor beta chains from a single sample sequenced in a study of shared T cell receptors in the human thymus. Libraries were prepared by immunoSEQ multiplex PCR; TCRdb keeps only in-frame clonotypes and omits some of them. The sample lists approximately 760,000 clones, roughly 85% seen once, with around 0.0099% in the top ten. This sample also belongs to another study, concerning human thymus T cells.

Material: thymocytes. These receptors came from a girl less than two years old with a congenital heart defect.

The J gene is TRBJ2-3, the V gene TRBV28; 10 nucleotides agree with TRBD1. The CDR3 runs to 15 residues. The junction had 9 bases not matched to a gene; V was cut back by 10 bases and J by 2 bases. Germline V gene data show CDR1 as MDHEN and CDR2 as SYDVKM. The CDR3 DNA sequence: TGTGCCACCCTACCCGGGACAGGGGACACAGATACGCAGTATTTT. This gives the protein CATLPGTGDTDTQYF.

CDR3 protein: CASSVRTAGSSQETQYF. The CDR3 region has the DNA TGTGCCAGCAGCGTGAGGACTGCGGGGAGCTCTCAAGAGACCCAGTACTTC. The V call is TRBV5-4, the J call TRBJ2-5; a possible D gene is TRBD2 (6 bases). With 4 bases removed from V and 2 bases from J, the gap between germline ends came to 21 bases. CDR1 SGHNT and CDR2 YYREEE come from the germline V gene (reference sequence). The CDR3 sequence is 17 residues long.

The V and J genes are TRBV6-4 and TRBJ2-2; D is possibly TRBD2 (6 bases). The length of the CDR3 is 16 residues. The germline V gene encodes CDR1 MRHNA and CDR2 SNTAGT. The V end lost 4 bases, the J end lost 2 bases, and 14 bases lay between the germline ends. In DNA form, the CDR3 reads TGTGCCAGCAGTGCTTACCAGGGACTCAACACCGGGGAGCTGTTTTTT. Encoded protein: CASSAYQGLNTGELFF.

The genes are TRBV21-1 and TRBJ2-7; the table's D call, TRBD2, has no DNA check behind it. TRBV21-1 is a pseudogene locus. CDR3 length: 12 residues. The CDR3 bases are TGTGCCAGCAGCAACGGTTCCTACGAGCAGTACTTC. Its translation is CASSNGSYEQYF.

J is TRBJ2-5 and V is TRBV18, with unresolved D. The CDR3 totals 12 residues. Trimming took 0 bases from V and 5 from J, leaving 4 bases between them. Germline V CDR1 and CDR2: KGHSH, LQKENI. CDR3 protein: CASSPPRETQYF. CDR3 sequence (DNA): TGTGCCAGCTCACCACCCAGGGAGACCCAGTACTTC.

This chain connects TRBV5-1 to TRBJ1-1; TRBD1 is a possible D gene (6 bases). The V and J ends lost 2 bases and 3 bases respectively, with 8 bases between them. The CDR3 has 13 residues. The germline V gene has CDR1 SGHRS and CDR2 YFSETQ. DNA of the CDR3: TGCGCCAGCAGCTTATACAGGGACACTGAAGCTTTCTTT. It is translated as CASSLYRDTEAFF.

Of note for this clone: Other nucleotide sequences from this sample produce the same CDR3. The chain is built from TRBV5-5 and TRBJ1-6; TRBD1 agrees at 8 bases. Germline assignment: CDR1 SGHKS and CDR2 YYEKEE (reference sequence). With V trimmed by 3 bases and J by 2 bases, 1 base remained unmatched. This CDR3 spans 15 amino acids. CDR3 amino acids: CASSCRGPYNSPLHF. CDR3 DNA: TGTGCCAGCAGCTGCAGGGGGCCCTATAATTCACCCCTCCACTTT.

The V gene is TRBV5-1, the J gene TRBJ2-1, with TRBD2 matching over 11 bases. In germline, CDR1 is SGHRS, CDR2 YFSETQ. The CDR3 length is 12 residues. The J segment lost 5 bases and the V segment lost 8 bases, leaving 0 bases of the junction unmatched. The CDR3 bases are TGCGCCAGTAGCGGGGGGGACAATGAGCAGTTCTTC. Translation gives CASSGGDNEQFF.

A single count supports this clone. CDR3 nucleotides: TGCGCCAGCAGCCAATCTTCTCCGACTAATCAGCCCCAGCATTTT. As protein: CASSQSSPTNQPQHF. This chain joins TRBV4-1 and TRBJ1-5; D is unclear. Germline V lookup: CDR1 MGHRA, CDR2 YSYEKL. This CDR3 contains 15 residues. Trimming pared 2 bases from V and 4 bases from J, leaving 12 bases between.

The chain has TRBV27 and TRBJ1-2; weak D call: TRBD1 (5 bases). Trimming took 2 bases from V and 4 from J, leaving 5 bases between them. The germline V gene has CDR1 MNHEY and CDR2 SMNVEV (reference sequence). The CDR3 contains 12 residues. CDR3 sequence (DNA): TGTGCCAGCAGTTTACAGGGCTATGGCTACACCTTC. This gives the protein CASSLQGYGYTF.

The chain couples TRBV5-6 to TRBJ1-4, with D uncertain. The CDR3 has 14 residues. V lost 4 bases and J 12 bases, leaving 19 bases between the germline ends. Germline V CDR1 and CDR2: SGHDT, YYEEEE. The CDR3 spells CASSRTSAGRQLFF. The CDR3 bases are TGTGCCAGCAGCAGGACTTCCGCGGGTCGACAACTGTTTTTT.

The rearrangement uses TRBV15 and TRBJ1-2; a weak D match, TRBD1 (5 bases). The germline V gene encodes CDR1 LNHNV and CDR2 YYDKDF (reference sequence). Trimming shortened V by 1 base and J by 4 bases, and 19 bases separated the two germline ends. The CDR3 consists of 17 residues. CDR3 amino acids: CATSRVKNRSYPYGYTF. The CDR3 DNA is TGTGCCACCAGCAGAGTTAAGAACAGGAGTTACCCCTATGGCTACACCTTC.

The chain couples TRBV5-1 to TRBJ2-7; 7 nucleotides agree with TRBD1. V lost 0 bases to trimming and J lost 4 bases; unmatched junction nucleotides: 10. CDR3 length equals 16 residues. Looked up from germline, CDR1 is SGHRS and CDR2 is YFSETQ. The CDR3 reads CASSLVGTAQRYEQYF. The CDR3 DNA reads TGCGCCAGCAGCTTGGTGGGGACAGCACAAAGATACGAGCAGTACTTC. The whole variable domain, filled in from reference TRBV5-1 and TRBJ2-7, reads KAGVTQTPRYLIKTRGQQVTLSCSPISGHRSVSWYQQTPGQGLQFLFEYFSETQRNKGNFPGRFSGRQFSNSRSEMNVSTLELGDSALYLCASSLVGTAQRYEQYFGPGTRLTVT.

The V call is TRBV27, the J call TRBJ1-2; D is unresolved. The CDR3 extends over 17 amino acids. The germline CDR1 and CDR2 sequences are MNHEY and SMNVEV (reference sequence). V was clipped by 0 bases and J by 4 bases, with 18 bases between them. CDR3 coding DNA: TGTGCCAGCAGTTTATCTGGCCGGGAGGGCTTCTCCTATGGCTACACCTTC. It translates to CASSLSGREGFSYGYTF.

The genes are TRBV27 and TRBJ2-7; D may be TRBD2 (5 bases). V was shortened by 6 bases and J by 0 bases, with 18 bases between the two germline ends. Per germline, CDR1 MNHEY and CDR2 SMNVEV (reference sequence). The CDR3 spans 16 residues. CDR3 loop: CASSEWRTGSSYEQYF. In DNA, the CDR3 is TGTGCCAGCAGCGAGTGGCGGACGGGAAGCTCCTACGAGCAGTACTTC.

DNA of the CDR3: TGTGCCAGCAGCCCTTACTTGAACACTGAAGCTTTCTTT. Translated, it gives CASSPYLNTEAFF. This chain joins TRBV5-8 and TRBJ1-1; the D is unclear. The CDR3 has 13 residues. Germline values: CDR1 SGHTS, CDR2 YDEGEE. Trimming removed 4 bases from V and 0 bases from J, with 7 bases in between.

The V and J genes are TRBV5-1 and TRBJ2-2, with TRBD1 identical over 8 bases. Looked up from germline, CDR1 is SGHRS and CDR2 is YFSETQ. Trimming at V came to 7 bases and at J to 2 bases, leaving 7 bases not matched to a gene. The CDR3 length is 15 residues. The CDR3 is CASGRGTGNTGELFF. The CDR3 nucleotides read TGCGCCAGCGGTAGGGGGACAGGTAACACCGGGGAGCTGTTTTTT.

This clone was observed once. The chain has TRBV5-6 and TRBJ1-2; D uncertain. CDR1 SGHDT and CDR2 YYEEEE come from the germline V gene. Trimming left V 0 bases short and J 4 bases short, with 10 bases between. The CDR3 covers 14 residues. CDR3 DNA: TGTGCCAGCAGCTTGGCAGTCTCCCCCTATGGCTACACCTTC. Translating it yields CASSLAVSPYGYTF.